These 17 T cell receptor beta chains were sequenced from one sample in a study of cytomegalovirus exposure and HLA in healthy donors (dated by TCRdb to the late 2010s). The library was generated by the immunoSEQ multiplex PCR assay. A mixture of 60 forward primers for TCR Vbeta segments and 13 reverse primers for TCR Jbeta segments was used in the multiplex PCR. TCRdb carries this immuneACCESS record with in-frame sequences only. Its versions omit some clonotypes, under half of them owing to an unresolved V gene in the studies checked, with the rest unexplained. The sample records around 210,000 clones, around 80% of which are singletons. The ten largest clonotypes hold about 1.7% of the sample. Specimen: PBMCs. The receptors here all came from a man between 45 and 60 years old in good health and CMV-seronegative.

This clone was recorded only once. This chain joins TRBV15 and TRBJ2-1; D uncertain. From germline, CDR1 is LNHNV and CDR2 YYDKDF (reference sequence). The CDR3 extends over 13 amino acids. V was shortened by 3 bases and J by 7 bases, with 10 bases between the two germline ends. CDR3 loop: CATSRAVGNEQFF. Here the CDR3 DNA reads TGTGCCACCAGCAGGGCAGTCGGGAATGAGCAGTTCTTC.

The chain combines TRBV11-2 with TRBJ2-1, with TRBD2 matching 13 bases. J gave up 6 bases and V 5 bases, and 4 bases lay outside the gene matches. The CDR3 loop spans 15 amino acids. Germline V gene sequence: CDR1 SGHAT, CDR2 FQNNGV. The CDR3, as DNA: TGTGCCAGCAGCCCTCGACTAGCGGGAGGCAATGAGCAGTTCTTC. It specifies CASSPRLAGGNEQFF.

This chain links TRBV18 with TRBJ1-3; D is ambiguous. CDR1 and CDR2 (germline): KGHSH, LQKENI. With 3 bases removed from V and 3 bases from J, the gap between germline ends came to 12 bases. The CDR3 has 15 residues. The DNA for the CDR3 is TGTGCCAGCTCACCTATTATTATCAGTGGAAACACCATATATTTT. This translates into CASSPIIISGNTIYF.

CDR3 DNA sequence: TGTGCCAGCAGTTTATTCCGGGACTATGGCTACACCTTC. Its translation is CASSLFRDYGYTF. V and J are TRBV28 and TRBJ1-2; D remains unclear. CDR1 and CDR2 from the germline V gene are MDHEN and SYDVKM. V shed 1 base and J shed 3 bases, with 6 bases lying between them. This CDR3 spans 13 amino acids.

The chain carries TRBV2 and TRBJ2-6, with 10 bases lining up with TRBD1. This CDR3 is 13 amino acids long. With V trimmed by 10 bases and J by 8 bases, 5 bases remained unmatched. CDR1 is SNHLY, CDR2 FYNNEI, per germline. CDR3 coding DNA: TGTGCCACCGGACAGGGGGTTTCCAACGTCCTGACTTTC. Amino acids: CATGQGVSNVLTF.

The chain recombines TRBV27 with TRBJ1-2; TRBD1 aligns across 12 bases. Germline assignment: CDR1 MNHEY and CDR2 SMNVEV (reference sequence). This CDR3 has 14 residues. Unmatched junction bases numbered 3, after V lost 6 bases and J lost 4 bases. CDR3 region: CASSGTGGLYGYTF. CDR3 bases: TGTGCCAGCAGCGGGACAGGGGGCCTCTATGGCTACACCTTC.

V and J are TRBV10-3 and TRBJ2-7, with 10 bases matching TRBD2. With 0 bases clipped from V and 7 bases from J, the junction kept 6 bases outside the gene matches. CDR3 length: 15 amino acids. Germline V gene sequence: CDR1 ENHRY, CDR2 SYGVKD. CDR3 sequence (DNA): TGTGCCATCAGTGAGTCGCTAGCGGGAGTGGGTGAGCAGTACTTC. Protein sequence: CAISESLAGVGEQYF.

The chain employs TRBV6-5 and TRBJ2-3; D is possibly TRBD2 (7 bases). CDR3 length: 14 amino acids. Looked up from germline, CDR1 is MNHEY and CDR2 is SVGAGI. The V gene lost 4 bases and the J gene lost 9 bases, with 17 bases spanning the gap. CDR3 bases: TGTGCCAGCAGTTCCCAAGGGGGGGCGAGGACGCAGTATTTT. Protein: CASSSQGGARTQYF.

The V call is TRBV2, the J call TRBJ2-2; perhaps TRBD1 as D (5 bases). CDR1 and CDR2 (germline): SNHLY, FYNNEI. The V and J ends lost 3 bases and 2 bases respectively, with 10 bases between them. CDR3 size: 15 residues. CDR3 DNA sequence: TGTGCCAGCAGTGAGCAGGGCTCTAACACCGGGGAGCTGTTTTTT. Residues: CASSEQGSNTGELFF.

CDR3 amino acids: CASSLAATGMDTQYF. The CDR3 region has the DNA TGTGCCAGCAGCCTTGCCGCGACAGGAATGGACACGCAGTATTTT. The chain employs TRBV11-3 and TRBJ2-3; TRBD1 is a possible D gene (6 bases). Per germline, CDR1 SGHNT and CDR2 YENEEA. V lost 5 bases and J 9 bases, leaving 21 bases between the germline ends. The CDR3 runs 15 residues.

The chain joins TRBV18 to TRBJ2-1; 8 nucleotides match TRBD2. The CDR3 covers 16 residues. The junction had 7 bases not matched to a gene; V was cut back by 6 bases and J by 0 bases. Germline loops: CDR1 KGHSH, CDR2 LQKENI. This CDR3 is CASSTGSGSSYNEQFF. DNA for the CDR3: TGTGCCAGCTCTACCGGGAGCGGGAGCTCCTACAATGAGCAGTTCTTC.

The rearrangement uses TRBV6-6 and TRBJ2-5, with 10 bases lining up with TRBD1. The DNA matches TRBJ2-7 better at its end, which makes the J call doubtful. Germline CDR1 is MNHNY and CDR2 is SVGAGI (reference sequence). The CDR3 has 15 amino acids. The CDR3 DNA follows: TGTGCCAGCAGCCGTACCCGGGACAGGGGTAACGAGCAGTACTTC. Amino acids: CASSRTRDRGNEQYF.

This clone was recorded only once. The gene calls are TRBV6-5 and TRBJ1-2, with a weak D call TRBD1 (5 bases). V lost 5 bases to trimming and J lost 1 base, with 8 bases between them. CDR1 is MNHEY and CDR2 is SVGAGI in the germline V gene. This CDR3 comprises 13 residues. Here the CDR3 reads CASSKQVNYGYTF. The CDR3 DNA follows: TGTGCCAGCAGTAAACAGGTTAACTATGGCTACACCTTC.

The CDR3 reads CASSQETVNTEAFF. CDR3 DNA: TGTGCCAGCAGCCAGGAGACGGTGAACACTGAAGCTTTCTTT. The V call is TRBV14, the J call TRBJ1-1; D is uncertain. Trimming took off 3 bases at V and 0 bases at J, with 8 bases between the two ends. The germline gives CDR1 SGHDN, CDR2 FVKESK. CDR3 length: 14 residues.

The CDR3: CASSEFKSGRPEQYF. CDR3 coding DNA: TGCGCCAGCAGTGAGTTCAAAAGCGGGAGGCCCGAGCAGTACTTC. J is TRBJ2-7 and V is TRBV10-2; 9 bases map to TRBD2. The CDR3 extends over 15 amino acids. J was trimmed by 6 bases and V by 1 base; bases with no gene match: 7. Germline lookup yields CDR1 WSHSY and CDR2 SAAADI.

This clone was found a few times. V is TRBV7-9 and J is TRBJ2-7, with 11 bases lining up with TRBD1. The CDR3 runs 17 residues. J gave up 1 base and V 0 bases, and 5 bases lay outside the gene matches. Germline assignment: CDR1 SEHNR and CDR2 FQNEAQ (reference sequence). The CDR3 loop is CASSLASWDRGSYEQYF. Written as DNA, the CDR3 is TGTGCCAGCAGCTTAGCCAGTTGGGACAGGGGGTCCTACGAGCAGTACTTC.

This chain links TRBV6-5 with TRBJ2-7, with a possible D match to TRBD2 (6 bases). Germline CDR1 and CDR2: MNHEY and SVGAGI. CDR3 length: 15 residues. V lost 6 bases, J lost 3 bases, and 18 bases lay in between. This CDR3 reads CASSLSGSGYYEQYF. CDR3 sequence (DNA): TGTGCCAGCAGCCTCTCAGGGAGCGGGTACTACGAGCAGTACTTC.